These T cell receptor beta chains were read from a single sample in a study of shared clonotypes between healthy human individuals. Clones were read by immunoSEQ multiplex PCR, and TCRdb kept only the in-frame ones, dropping some. The sample has millions of clones; 90% to 95% are singletons. The material sequenced was naive CD8+ T cells from PBMCs. Receptors were obtained from a man younger than 30 in good health. Some clones in this sample may be carry-over from other donors' samples. CDR3s include the opening cysteine and the closing phenylalanine or tryptophan.

V: TRBV9
length: 14
J: TRBJ1-5
CDR3: CASSAGTGNQPQHF

V: TRBV7-8
length: 14
J: TRBJ1-2
CDR3: CASSLSNGHYGYTF

V: TRBV9
length: 14
J: TRBJ2-1
CDR3: CASSPERQYNEQFF

V: TRBV9
length: 15
J: TRBJ2-7
CDR3: CASSVTGGLGYEQYF

V: TRBV7-9
length: 16
J: TRBJ1-3
CDR3: CASSLETVSSGNTIYF

V: TRBV13
length: 14
J: TRBJ2-3
CDR3: CASSLESSTDTQYF

V: TRBV28
length: 15
J: TRBJ2-1
CDR3: CASSHRDRHYNEQFF

V: TRBV7-9
length: 17
J: TRBJ2-2
CDR3: CASRPPQGAVNTGELFF

V: TRBV2
length: 16
J: TRBJ2-3
CDR3: CASIRTGGFSTDTQYF

V: TRBV11-2
length: 13
J: TRBJ2-1
CDR3: CASRPPPYNEQFF

V: TRBV5-6
length: 15
J: TRBJ2-7
CDR3: CASSLRDRGFYEQYF

V: TRBV2
length: 14
J: TRBJ1-2
CDR3: CASSEGQGRYGYTF

V: TRBV11-3
length: 14
J: TRBJ2-2
CDR3: CASSSGWATGELFF

V: TRBV4-3
length: 16
J: TRBJ2-7
CDR3: CASSQDWRGHTYEQYF

V: TRBV4-3
length: 17
J: TRBJ2-2
CDR3: CASSQDRHAESSGELFF

V: TRBV29-1
length: 15
J: TRBJ2-1
CDR3: CSVEGLAGPYNEQFF

V: TRBV4-2
length: 21
J: TRBJ2-3
CDR3: CASSPIWTSGRAGDGRDTQYF

V: TRBV11-2
length: 15
J: TRBJ2-1
CDR3: CASSSRGPSYNEQFF

V: TRBV15
length: 15
J: TRBJ2-3
CDR3: CATSMGLASTDTQYF

V: TRBV12-2
length: 17
J: TRBJ2-6
CDR3: CASRLATGGSGANVLTF

V: TRBV7-6
length: 19
J: TRBJ2-6
CDR3: CASSLVHSRYGSGANVLTF

V: TRBV6-1
length: 13
J: TRBJ1-5
CDR3: CASGGGGNQPQHF

V: TRBV27
length: 16
J: TRBJ2-5
CDR3: CASSLNPSGRQETQYF

V: TRBV4-1
length: 17
J: TRBJ2-1
CDR3: CASSQDLTSGTATEQFF

V: TRBV4-3
length: 16
J: TRBJ1-1
CDR3: CASSQGTSPGNTEAFF

V: TRBV5-4
length: 11
J: TRBJ1-2
CDR3: CATGTDYGYTF

V: TRBV4-1
length: 13
J: TRBJ2-1
CDR3: CASSHRVFSEQFF

V: TRBV7-9
length: 15
J: TRBJ2-3
CDR3: CASSLATAGGDTQYF

V: TRBV15
length: 17
J: TRBJ2-2
CDR3: CATSRDLPGRGAGELFF

V: TRBV4-3
length: 17
J: TRBJ2-3
CDR3: CASSQDIWGRRTDTQYF

V: TRBV15
length: 16
J: TRBJ2-2
CDR3: CATSRAPGQLTGELFF

V: TRBV29-1
length: 13
J: TRBJ1-6
CDR3: CSANRDRGIPLHF

V: TRBV13
length: 18
J: TRBJ2-3
CDR3: CASSLESDDSNVADTQYF

V: TRBV5-4
length: 14
J: TRBJ2-1
CDR3: CASSTTWRGNEQFF

V: TRBV6-5
length: 12
J: TRBJ1-1
CDR3: CASSWGSGVAFF

V: TRBV5-6
length: 15
J: TRBJ2-7
CDR3: CASSLGGQGLYEQYF

V: TRBV29-1
length: 13
J: TRBJ1-2
CDR3: CSGGSGWRDGYTF

V: TRBV5-1
length: 16
J: TRBJ1-2
CDR3: CASSLVSRGDNYGYTF

V: TRBV30
length: 12
J: TRBJ2-7
CDR3: CASRGGRYEQYF

V: TRBV7-2
length: 18
J: TRBJ2-2
CDR3: CASSLVGGLAGATGELFF

V: TRBV30
length: 16
J: TRBJ2-1
CDR3: CAWSLRRRVYYNEQFF

V: TRBV6-5
length: 12
J: TRBJ2-5
CDR3: CASSYSRETQYF

V: TRBV9
length: 17
J: TRBJ2-2
CDR3: CASSVGGGRAGNGELFF

V: TRBV5-5
length: 16
J: TRBJ2-7
CDR3: CASSFIPTGGYIEQYF

V: TRBV5-6
length: 12
J: TRBJ1-2
CDR3: CASSLGSSGYTF

V: TRBV28
length: 16
J: TRBJ2-3
CDR3: CASSLIAGASTDTQYF

V: TRBV11-2
length: 16
J: TRBJ2-1
CDR3: CASSPQTSGRLNEQFF

V: TRBV21-1
length: 17
J: TRBJ2-2
CDR3: CASSMADRGRGTGELFF

V: TRBV7-8
length: 15
J: TRBJ2-5
CDR3: CASSLSGRAEETQYF

V: TRBV7-9
length: 16
J: TRBJ2-3
CDR3: CASSSRDRVGTDTQYF

V: TRBV5-6
length: 13
J: TRBJ2-2
CDR3: CASSPTLSGELFF

V: TRBV5-5
length: 14
J: TRBJ1-1
CDR3: CASSLGVEPTGAFF

V: TRBV9
length: 13
J: TRBJ2-7
CDR3: CASSVLGRYEQYF

V: TRBV6-5
length: 14
J: TRBJ1-2
CDR3: CASSPQGLVSGYTF

V: TRBV5-6
length: 13
J: TRBJ2-3
CDR3: CASSLWGTDTQYF

V: TRBV7-9
length: 15
J: TRBJ2-4
CDR3: CASSPNSGSKNIQYF

V: TRBV21-1
length: 16
J: TRBJ2-7
CDR3: CASSKSWRGHIYEQYF

V: TRBV27
length: 13
J: TRBJ2-7
CDR3: CASSFGMTYEQYF

V: TRBV9
length: 15
J: TRBJ2-1
CDR3: CASSASGRANNEQFF